These 31 T cell receptor beta chains were sequenced from one sample in a study of shared clonotypes between healthy human individuals. Naivety among CD8 cells was defined by CD45RO negativity and positive CCR7 selection, thereby excluding terminally differentiated effector memory CD45RA+ cells. The assay was immunoSEQ multiplex PCR, and TCRdb's table has in-frame clones only and misses some. The sample has about 2.1 million clones; just over 90% are singletons. Sample: naive CD8+ T cells from PBMCs. The receptors here all came from a man aged 18-30 years in good health. Some clones in this sample may be carry-over from other donors' samples.

The chain recombines TRBV7-9 with TRBJ2-1, with 7 positions matching TRBD2. This CDR3 has 17 amino acids. Germline V gene lookup returns CDR1 SEHNR and CDR2 FQNEAQ (reference sequence). J gave up 3 bases and V 4 bases, and 12 bases lay outside the gene matches. CDR3 sequence: CASSSVRAGENYNEQFF. The CDR3 bases are TGTGCCAGCAGCTCCGTCCGGGCGGGAGAAAACTACAATGAGCAGTTCTTC.

The CDR3 DNA is TGTGCCAGCAGTGAAAGGGATCCATCTGGAAACACCATATATTTT. It specifies CASSERDPSGNTIYF. The chain has TRBV2 and TRBJ1-3; D unclear. This CDR3 is built from 15 residues. Germline CDR1 reads SNHLY; CDR2 reads FYNNEI. V dropped 2 bases and J dropped 1 base, with 9 bases sitting between them.

V usage is TRBV23-1 and J usage is TRBJ1-3, with TRBD1 matching over 7 bases. TRBV23-1 has ORF status, its function being uncertain. CDR3 length equals 19 residues. The V and J ends lost 1 base and 0 bases, in that order; junction bases with no gene match: 12. In DNA, the CDR3 is TGCGCCAGCAGTCAATTCTACGGGACAGCCGCATTCTCTGGAAACACCATATATTTT. This codes for CASSQFYGTAAFSGNTIYF.

V and J are TRBV9 and TRBJ1-3, with D possibly being TRBD1 (6 bases). Germline V CDR1 and CDR2: SGDLS, YYNGEE. The CDR3 runs 15 residues. V lost 3 bases, J lost 4 bases, and 14 bases lay in between. The CDR3 protein is CASSASGVAGNTIYF. The CDR3, as DNA: TGTGCCAGCAGCGCCTCAGGGGTCGCAGGAAACACCATATATTTT. Drawing the rest from reference TRBV9 and TRBJ1-3, the complete variable domain is DSGVTQTPKHLITATGQRVTLRCSPRSGDLSVYWYQQSLDQGLQFLIQYYNGEERAKGNILERFSAQQFPDLHSELNLSSLELGDSALYFCASSASGVAGNTIYFGEGSWLTVV.

V is TRBV5-6 and J is TRBJ2-7, with unresolved D. Trimming took 4 bases from V and 3 from J, leaving 11 bases between them. Germline V gives CDR1 SGHDT, CDR2 YYEEEE. The CDR3 length is 13 residues. The DNA for the CDR3 is TGTGCCAGCAGCCAAGTTGTGGACTACGAGCAGTACTTC. Its translation: CASSQVVDYEQYF.

This chain uses TRBV7-2 with TRBJ2-1; no definite D call. CDR3 length equals 13 residues. The germline V gene has CDR1 SGHTA and CDR2 FQGNSA. The V end lost 5 bases, the J end lost 4 bases, and 9 bases lay between the germline ends. CDR3 DNA sequence: TGTGCCAGCAGCCCTAAATTATACAATGAGCAGTTCTTC. Protein sequence: CASSPKLYNEQFF.

Concerning this clone: At the DNA level, this CDR3 is encoded by other sequences in the same sample as well. This chain joins TRBV2 and TRBJ1-5; D gene ambiguous. The V and J ends lost 3 bases and 2 bases respectively, with 5 bases between them. Germline V gene data show CDR1 as SNHLY and CDR2 as FYNNEI. CDR3 length: 13 residues. The CDR3 DNA sequence: TGTGCCAGCAGTGAGAGAGGCAATCAGCCCCAGCATTTT. This codes for CASSERGNQPQHF.

Concerning this clone: The same CDR3 is also encoded by other DNA sequences in this sample. The rearrangement joins TRBV10-3 to TRBJ1-5; D perhaps matches TRBD1 (5 bases). Germline lookup yields CDR1 ENHRY and CDR2 SYGVKD. This CDR3 has 13 residues. V was shortened by 6 bases and J by 5 bases, with 11 bases between the two germline ends. The CDR3 nucleotides read TGTGCCATCAGGCAGGGAGTTGATCAGCCCCAGCATTTT. It encodes CAIRQGVDQPQHF.

The chain recombines TRBV27 with TRBJ2-1; TRBD2 might be the D (5 bases). The CDR3 contains 12 residues. V was trimmed by 8 bases and J by 5 bases, leaving 10 bases between them. Germline CDR1 MNHEY, CDR2 SMNVEV (reference sequence). CDR3 DNA sequence: TGTGCCAGCTGGACCGGGAACAATGAGCAGTTCTTC. Protein sequence: CASWTGNNEQFF.

CDR3 protein: CASRYPLRGPGSGNTIYF. CDR3 DNA sequence: TGTGCCAGCAGATATCCTTTGAGGGGTCCTGGCTCTGGAAACACCATATATTTT. The V gene is TRBV28, the J gene TRBJ1-3; the D gene is possibly TRBD1 (5 bases). This CDR3 is built from 18 residues. V lost 6 bases and J 0 bases, leaving 21 bases between the germline ends. Per germline, CDR1 MDHEN and CDR2 SYDVKM.

This sequence joins TRBV30 and TRBJ2-3; a possible D gene is TRBD1 (6 bases). This CDR3 has 15 residues. V was shortened by 2 bases and J by 5 bases, with 17 bases between the two germline ends. Germline V gene lookup returns CDR1 GTSNPN and CDR2 SVGIG (reference sequence). CDR3 residues: CAWSPPVGAGDTQYF. The CDR3 DNA sequence: TGTGCCTGGAGTCCCCCGGTGGGGGCGGGAGATACGCAGTATTTT.

This clone came up once. The chain has TRBV29-1 and TRBJ2-3; D is perhaps TRBD1 or TRBD2 (5 bases each). Trimming stripped 6 bases from V and 6 bases from J, with 19 bases between. CDR3 length equals 14 residues. Germline assignment: CDR1 SQVTM and CDR2 ANQGSEA. The CDR3 region has the DNA TGCAGCGTGGGGACCTCATCCGTTGTGGATACGCAGTATTTT. It yields the protein CSVGTSSVVDTQYF.

The V call is TRBV9, the J call TRBJ2-3; D gene unclear. The germline V gene encodes CDR1 SGDLS and CDR2 YYNGEE. V shed 1 base and J shed 4 bases, with 19 bases lying between them. This CDR3 region has 17 residues. The CDR3 protein is CASSVSWQNEFADTQYF. CDR3 in DNA: TGTGCCAGCAGCGTATCTTGGCAGAACGAGTTCGCAGATACGCAGTATTTT.

This clone showed up just once. This sample includes further DNA sequences coding for the same CDR3. The chain combines TRBV19 with TRBJ2-2; 9 nucleotides match TRBD1. The CDR3 covers 15 residues. Germline V gene data show CDR1 as LNHDA and CDR2 as SQIVND (reference sequence). With V trimmed by 3 bases and J by 2 bases, 1 base remained unmatched. CDR3 nucleotides: TGTGCCAGTAGTATCACAGGGGGCAACACCGGGGAGCTGTTTTTT. Protein sequence: CASSITGGNTGELFF.

The J gene is TRBJ1-4, the V gene TRBV27, with D perhaps matching TRBD1 (5 bases). CDR1 MNHEY and CDR2 SMNVEV come from the germline V gene (reference sequence). With 5 bases removed from V and 3 bases from J, the gap between germline ends came to 13 bases. This CDR3 has 15 amino acids. CDR3 in DNA: TGTGCCAGCAGTCCCGGCGGGGGGGCTAATGAAAAACTGTTTTTT. This sequence encodes CASSPGGGANEKLFF.

The genes are TRBV5-1 and TRBJ2-7; D may be TRBD1 (5 bases). The CDR3 has 16 residues. V was clipped by 0 bases and J by 3 bases, with 16 bases between them. Germline V CDR1 and CDR2: SGHRS, YFSETQ. CDR3 sequence reads: CASSLAIGQGFYEQYF. The CDR3 DNA follows: TGCGCCAGCAGCTTGGCCATTGGCCAGGGATTCTACGAGCAGTACTTC.

This clone has only one observation. V and J are TRBV9 and TRBJ1-4; 8 positions agree with TRBD1. This CDR3 spans 16 amino acids. CDR1 and CDR2 from the germline V gene are SGDLS and YYNGEE. J gave up 3 bases and V 4 bases, and 8 bases lay outside the gene matches. Here the CDR3 reads CASSPGQGIANEKLFF. CDR3 nucleotide sequence: TGTGCCAGCAGCCCCGGACAGGGCATCGCTAATGAAAAACTGTTTTTT.

The chain has TRBV6-5 and TRBJ2-7, with D perhaps TRBD2 (5 bases). Per germline, CDR1 MNHEY and CDR2 SVGAGI. The CDR3 is 15 residues long. The V gene lost 3 bases and the J gene lost 4 bases, with 16 bases spanning the gap. CDR3 sequence (DNA): TGTGCCAGCAGTTATTCCGGCGCGGGTACATACGAGCAGTACTTC. Translation gives CASSYSGAGTYEQYF.

This clone has just one count. The rearrangement links TRBV25-1 to TRBJ2-7, with TRBD1 matching over 9 bases. Germline CDR1 reads MGHDK; CDR2 reads SYGVNS. The V and J ends lost 7 bases and 1 base, in that order; junction bases with no gene match: 5. The length of the CDR3 is 14 residues. This CDR3 reads CASTHRGLSYEQYF. The CDR3 DNA is TGTGCCAGCACTCACAGGGGGCTGTCCTACGAGCAGTACTTC.

This clone was seen once. The rearrangement joins TRBV6-1 to TRBJ2-7; D possibly corresponds to TRBD2 (6 bases). The CDR3 is 14 amino acids. V lost 7 bases and J lost 2, with 15 bases in between. In germline, CDR1 is MNHNS, CDR2 SASEGT. The CDR3 DNA is TGTGCCAGCATTGGGTGGAGGGCCCCCTACGAGCAGTACTTC. Its protein product is CASIGWRAPYEQYF.

The chain joins TRBV28 to TRBJ2-7; 8 bases map to TRBD1. The germline V gene has CDR1 MDHEN and CDR2 SYDVKM. J gave up 3 bases and V 6 bases, and 4 bases lay outside the gene matches. The CDR3 runs 13 residues. The CDR3 reads CASRVTGDYEQYF. The CDR3 DNA reads as TGTGCCAGCAGGGTGACAGGGGACTACGAGCAGTACTTC.

This rearrangement joins TRBV27 to TRBJ2-1; the D is unclear. The CDR3 covers 12 residues. V dropped 5 bases and J dropped 3 bases, with 5 bases sitting between them. CDR1 and CDR2 (germline): MNHEY, SMNVEV (reference sequence). CDR3 amino acids: CASSAFYNEQFF. CDR3 nucleotide sequence: TGTGCCAGCAGTGCTTTCTACAATGAGCAGTTCTTC.

The chain is built from TRBV27 and TRBJ2-7, with 14 bases that match TRBD2. The CDR3 sequence is 16 residues long. Germline loops: CDR1 MNHEY, CDR2 SMNVEV (reference sequence). The V segment lost 6 bases and the J segment 3 bases; nucleotides outside the gene matches: 7. The CDR3 here is CASRKGLAGVIYEQYF. CDR3 nucleotides: TGTGCCAGCAGAAAGGGACTAGCGGGAGTAATCTACGAGCAGTACTTC.

V usage is TRBV27 and J usage is TRBJ1-5, with a possible D match to TRBD1 (5 bases). The germline V and J ends were trimmed by 5 bases and 6 bases, with 17 bases remaining between them. Germline loops: CDR1 MNHEY, CDR2 SMNVEV (reference sequence). This CDR3 spans 15 amino acids. CDR3 sequence: CASSPRDGGGQPQHF. The CDR3 DNA reads as TGTGCCAGCAGTCCCCGGGACGGGGGAGGTCAGCCCCAGCATTTT.

V is TRBV5-5 and J is TRBJ2-7, with a tentative D call TRBD2 (6 bases). The ends were cut back, 6 bases at V and 2 bases at J, with 15 bases in the middle. Germline CDR1 reads SGHKS; CDR2 reads YYEKEE (reference sequence). This CDR3 has 14 amino acids. The CDR3: CASTSSARAYEQYF. DNA of the CDR3: TGTGCCAGCACCTCTAGCGCGAGGGCCTACGAGCAGTACTTC.

In this sample, this clone turned up once. This chain joins TRBV13 and TRBJ2-7; a possible D gene is TRBD1 (5 bases). The CDR3 has 13 amino acids. The V gene's germline CDR1 is PRHDT and CDR2 FYEKMQ (reference sequence). Between the trimmed V and J ends, which lost 4 bases and 1 base, there was a span of 8 bases. The CDR3 is CASSSDSSYEQYF. The CDR3 nucleotides read TGTGCCAGCAGCTCCGACAGTTCCTACGAGCAGTACTTC.

With regard to this clone: Other DNA variants within this sample encode the same CDR3. The chain recombines TRBV19 with TRBJ2-1; TRBD2 aligns across 7 bases. J lost 0 bases, V lost 0 bases, and 2 bases had no gene match. The CDR3 has 16 residues. The germline gives CDR1 LNHDA, CDR2 SQIVND (reference sequence). CDR3 region: CASSIEGGSSYNEQFF. CDR3 bases: TGTGCCAGTAGTATAGAAGGCGGGAGCTCCTACAATGAGCAGTTCTTC.

The gene calls are TRBV9 and TRBJ2-7; D not certain. CDR3 length equals 14 residues. Trimming took off 0 bases at V and 2 bases at J, with 9 bases between the two ends. CDR1 is SGDLS, CDR2 YYNGEE, per germline. The CDR3 region is CASSVEQQAYEQYF. Written as DNA, the CDR3 is TGTGCCAGCAGCGTAGAACAGCAAGCCTACGAGCAGTACTTC.

This clone was picked up a small number of times. The chain couples TRBV28 to TRBJ1-1; 9 nucleotides match TRBD1. Germline-derived CDR1 and CDR2 are MDHEN and SYDVKM. The CDR3 has 12 residues. Trimming cost V 3 bases and J 11 bases; bases outside gene matches: 4. CDR3 loop: CASSFRTGAAFF. The DNA for the CDR3 is TGTGCCAGCAGTTTCCGGACAGGGGCGGCTTTCTTT.

The chain employs TRBV4-1 and TRBJ2-5, with 8 bases identical to TRBD2. CDR3 length: 14 residues. Trimming at V came to 4 bases and at J to 2 bases, leaving 3 bases not matched to a gene. Germline CDR1 and CDR2: MGHRA and YSYEKL. The CDR3 region is CASSPGRGQETQYF. The CDR3 DNA is TGCGCCAGCAGCCCCGGGAGGGGTCAAGAGACCCAGTACTTC.

The chain uses TRBV5-1 and TRBJ2-7; possible D gene TRBD2, 6 bases. Germline CDR1 and CDR2: SGHRS and YFSETQ. The CDR3 length is 14 residues. V shed 3 bases and J shed 0 bases, with 10 bases lying between them. The CDR3 bases are TGCGCCAGCAGCTCGGGACTCAGCTCCTACGAGCAGTACTTC. It codes for CASSSGLSSYEQYF.